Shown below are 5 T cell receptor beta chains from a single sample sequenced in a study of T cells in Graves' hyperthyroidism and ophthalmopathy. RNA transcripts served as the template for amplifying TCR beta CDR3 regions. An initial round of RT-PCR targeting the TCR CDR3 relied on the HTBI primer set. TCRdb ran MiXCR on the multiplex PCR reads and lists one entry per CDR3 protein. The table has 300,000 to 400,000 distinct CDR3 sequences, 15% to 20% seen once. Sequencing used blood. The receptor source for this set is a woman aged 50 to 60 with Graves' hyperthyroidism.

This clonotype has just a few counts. The CDR3 protein is CASSHGGVKNSPLHF. The CDR3 nucleotides read TGTGCCAGCAGCCACGGTGGGGTGAAGAATTCACCCCTCCACTTT. The rearrangement joins TRBV3-1 to TRBJ1-6; D call uncertain. CDR1 LGHDT and CDR2 YNNKEL come from the germline V gene (reference sequence). The CDR3 has 15 amino acids. V lost 3 bases and J lost 7, with 13 bases in between.

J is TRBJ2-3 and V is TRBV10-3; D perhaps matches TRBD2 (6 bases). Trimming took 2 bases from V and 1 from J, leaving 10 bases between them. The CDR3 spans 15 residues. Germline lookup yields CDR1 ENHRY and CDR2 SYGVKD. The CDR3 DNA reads TGTGCCATCAGTGAGCAGGAGGGCGGCACAGATACGCAGTATTTT. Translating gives CAISEQEGGTDTQYF.

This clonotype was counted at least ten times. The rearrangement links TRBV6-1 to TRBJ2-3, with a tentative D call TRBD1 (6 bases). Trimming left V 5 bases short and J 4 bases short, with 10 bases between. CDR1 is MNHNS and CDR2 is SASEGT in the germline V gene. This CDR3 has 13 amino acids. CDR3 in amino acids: CASSYRVADTQYF. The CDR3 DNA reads TGTGCCAGCAGTTACAGGGTTGCAGATACGCAGTATTTT.

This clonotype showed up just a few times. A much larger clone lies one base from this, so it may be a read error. The CDR3 coding sequence is TGTGCCAGCAGTTACGTCACTGAAGCTTTCTTT. This translates into CASSYVTEAFF. The rearrangement uses TRBV6-2 or TRBV6-3 and TRBJ1-1, with no clear D. CDR1 MNHEY and CDR2 SVGEGT come from the germline V gene. This CDR3 has 11 residues. Deletions cut 2 bases from V and 4 bases from J, with 2 bases between.

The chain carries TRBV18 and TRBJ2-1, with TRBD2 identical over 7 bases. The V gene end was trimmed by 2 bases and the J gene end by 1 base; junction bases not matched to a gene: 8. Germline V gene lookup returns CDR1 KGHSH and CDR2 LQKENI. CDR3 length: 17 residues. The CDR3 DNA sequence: TGTGCCAGCTCACCAAACCCCGTGGGGGGGTCCTACAATGAGCAGTTCTTC. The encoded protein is CASSPNPVGGSYNEQFF.